The source of this TCR beta chain is a study of T cell clones after liver transplantation. The wider study: Liver transplant recipients had immunosuppression withdrawal attempted within 2 years. A pre-transplant mixed lymphocyte reaction with TCRbeta sequencing defined graft-donor-reactive clones followed in post-transplant blood. Patients counted as tolerant after at least one year off all immunosuppression, enzymes not exceeding twice normal. Study-wide results and caveats: A larger donor-reactive than third-party decline suggested partial antigen-specific deletion.

This clone appeared once. Its antigen remains unknown. Germline values: CDR1 ENHRY, CDR2 SYGVKD. The CDR3 is made up of 15 amino acids. With 6 bases clipped from V and 4 bases from J, the junction kept 11 bases outside the gene matches. Profiled with immunoSEQ multiplex PCR; TCRdb holds only in-frame clones, not every one. The sample gives around 110,000 clones, roughly nine tenths of which show up once; 0.75% to 0.85% is in the top ten. The sample in question was CD4+ T cells from blood, obtained 12 months after liver transplant. The chain joins TRBV10-3 to TRBJ2-5; 7 bases agree with TRBD2. The origin of this receptor is a human patient who received a liver transplant. Some T cells may be supplied by the graft donor. In DNA, the CDR3 is TGTGCCATCAGGCGGACTAGGGATGGCACAGAGACCCAGTACTTC. Translating gives CAIRRTRDGTETQYF.